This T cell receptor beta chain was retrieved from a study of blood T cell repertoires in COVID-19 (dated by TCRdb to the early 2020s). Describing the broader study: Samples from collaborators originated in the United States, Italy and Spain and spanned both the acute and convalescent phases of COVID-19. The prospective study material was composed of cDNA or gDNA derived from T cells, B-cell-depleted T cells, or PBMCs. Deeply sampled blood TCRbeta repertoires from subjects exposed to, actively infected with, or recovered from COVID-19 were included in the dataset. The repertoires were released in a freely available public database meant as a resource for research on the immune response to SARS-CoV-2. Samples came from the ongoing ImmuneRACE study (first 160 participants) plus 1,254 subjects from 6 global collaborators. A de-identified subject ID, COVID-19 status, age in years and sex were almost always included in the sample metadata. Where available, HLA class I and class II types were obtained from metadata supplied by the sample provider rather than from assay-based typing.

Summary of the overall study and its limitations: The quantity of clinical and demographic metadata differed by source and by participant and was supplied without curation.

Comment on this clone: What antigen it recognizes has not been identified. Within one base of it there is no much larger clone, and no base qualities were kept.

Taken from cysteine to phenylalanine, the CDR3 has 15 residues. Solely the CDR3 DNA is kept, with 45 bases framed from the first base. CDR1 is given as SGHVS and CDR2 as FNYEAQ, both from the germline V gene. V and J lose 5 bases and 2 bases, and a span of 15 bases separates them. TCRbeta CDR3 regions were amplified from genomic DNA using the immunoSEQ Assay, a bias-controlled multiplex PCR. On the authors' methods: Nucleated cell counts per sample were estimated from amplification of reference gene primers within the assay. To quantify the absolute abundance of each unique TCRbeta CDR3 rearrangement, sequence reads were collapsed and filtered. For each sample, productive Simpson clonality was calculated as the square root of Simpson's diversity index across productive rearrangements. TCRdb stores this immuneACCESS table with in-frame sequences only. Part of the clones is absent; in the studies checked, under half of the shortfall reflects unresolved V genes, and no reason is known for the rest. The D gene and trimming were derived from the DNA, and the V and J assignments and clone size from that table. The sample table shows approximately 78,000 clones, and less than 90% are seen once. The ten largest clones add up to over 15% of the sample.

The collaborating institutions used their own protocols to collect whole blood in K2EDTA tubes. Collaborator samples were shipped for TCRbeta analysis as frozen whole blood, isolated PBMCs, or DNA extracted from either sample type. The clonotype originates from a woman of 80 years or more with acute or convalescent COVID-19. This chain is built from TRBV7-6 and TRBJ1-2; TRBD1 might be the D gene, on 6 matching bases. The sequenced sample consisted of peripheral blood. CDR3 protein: CASSPGGQANYGYTF. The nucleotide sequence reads TGTGCCAGCAGCCCCGGGGGGCAGGCGAACTATGGCTACACCTTC.